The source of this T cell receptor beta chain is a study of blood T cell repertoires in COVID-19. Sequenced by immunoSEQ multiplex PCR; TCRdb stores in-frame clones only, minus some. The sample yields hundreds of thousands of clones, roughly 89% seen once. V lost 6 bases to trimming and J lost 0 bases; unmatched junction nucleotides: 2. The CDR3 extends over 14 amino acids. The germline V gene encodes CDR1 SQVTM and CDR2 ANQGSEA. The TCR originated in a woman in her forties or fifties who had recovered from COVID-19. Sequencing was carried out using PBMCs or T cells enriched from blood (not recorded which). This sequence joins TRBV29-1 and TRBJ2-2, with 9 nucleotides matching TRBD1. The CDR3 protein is CSVNRGPNTGELFF. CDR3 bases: TGCAGCGTAAACAGGGGGCCGAACACCGGGGAGCTGTTTTTT.